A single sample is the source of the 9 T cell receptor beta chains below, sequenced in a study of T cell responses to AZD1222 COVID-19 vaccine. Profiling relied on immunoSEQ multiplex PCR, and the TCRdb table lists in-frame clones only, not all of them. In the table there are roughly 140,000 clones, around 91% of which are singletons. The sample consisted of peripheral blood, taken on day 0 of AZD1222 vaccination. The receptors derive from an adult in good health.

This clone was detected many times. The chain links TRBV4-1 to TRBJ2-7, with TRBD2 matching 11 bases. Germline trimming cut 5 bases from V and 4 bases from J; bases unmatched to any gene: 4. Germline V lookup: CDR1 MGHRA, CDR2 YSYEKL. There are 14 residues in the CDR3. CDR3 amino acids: CASSVTSGTYEQYF. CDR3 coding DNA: TGCGCCAGCAGCGTGACTAGCGGGACATACGAGCAGTACTTC.

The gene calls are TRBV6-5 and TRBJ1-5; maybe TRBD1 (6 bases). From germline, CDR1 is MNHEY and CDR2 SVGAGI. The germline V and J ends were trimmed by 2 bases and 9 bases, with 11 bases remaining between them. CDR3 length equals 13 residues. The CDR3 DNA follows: TGTGCCAGCAGTTACGACAGGTCAAGGCCCCAGCATTTT. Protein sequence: CASSYDRSRPQHF.

The CDR3 DNA sequence: TGTGCCAGCAGTGAAGCGTCCAGACTTTTGAACACTGAAGCTTTCTTT. This sequence encodes CASSEASRLLNTEAFF. The chain is built from TRBV6-1 and TRBJ1-1, with D unresolved. The CDR3 consists of 16 residues. Trimming cost V 0 bases and J 0 bases, with 11 bases left between them. Germline V gene lookup returns CDR1 MNHNS and CDR2 SASEGT.

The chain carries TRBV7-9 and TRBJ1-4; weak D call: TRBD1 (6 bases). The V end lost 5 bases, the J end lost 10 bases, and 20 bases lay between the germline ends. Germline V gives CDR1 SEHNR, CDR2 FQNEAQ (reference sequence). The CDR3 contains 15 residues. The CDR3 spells CASSPRGHLGGKLFF. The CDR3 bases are TGTGCCAGCAGCCCCCGGGGCCACCTAGGGGGAAAACTGTTTTTT.

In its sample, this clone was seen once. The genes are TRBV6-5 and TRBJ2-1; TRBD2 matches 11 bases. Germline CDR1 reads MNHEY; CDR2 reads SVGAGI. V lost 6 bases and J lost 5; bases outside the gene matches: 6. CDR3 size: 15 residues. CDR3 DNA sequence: TGTGCCAGCAGCACACTAGCGGGAGAAAACAATGAGCAGTTCTTC. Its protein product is CASSTLAGENNEQFF.

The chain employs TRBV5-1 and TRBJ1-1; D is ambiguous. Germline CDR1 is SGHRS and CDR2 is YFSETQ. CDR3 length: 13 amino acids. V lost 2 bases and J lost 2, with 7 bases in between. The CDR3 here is CASSLAFNTEAFF. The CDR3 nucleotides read TGCGCCAGCAGCTTAGCTTTTAACACTGAAGCTTTCTTT.

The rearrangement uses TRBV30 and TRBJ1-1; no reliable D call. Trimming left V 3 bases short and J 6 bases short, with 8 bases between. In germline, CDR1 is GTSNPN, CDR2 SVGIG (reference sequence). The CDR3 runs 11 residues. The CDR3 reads CAWSDISEAFF. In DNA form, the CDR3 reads TGTGCCTGGAGCGATATTTCTGAAGCTTTCTTT.

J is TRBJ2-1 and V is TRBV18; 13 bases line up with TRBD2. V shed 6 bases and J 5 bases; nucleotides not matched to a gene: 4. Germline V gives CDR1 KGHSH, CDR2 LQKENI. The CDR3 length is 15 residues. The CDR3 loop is CASSTLAGGDNEQFF. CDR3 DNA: TGTGCCAGCTCGACACTAGCGGGAGGGGACAATGAGCAGTTCTTC.

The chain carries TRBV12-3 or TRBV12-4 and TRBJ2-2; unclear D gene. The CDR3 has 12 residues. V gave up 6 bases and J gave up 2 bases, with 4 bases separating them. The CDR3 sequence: CASRDNTGELFF. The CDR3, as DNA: TGTGCCAGCAGGGATAACACCGGGGAGCTGTTTTTT.